Listed below are T cell receptor beta chains from one sample, sequenced in a study of T cells after yellow fever vaccination. TCRdb itself ran the 5' RACE reads through MiXCR, one entry per CDR3 protein. The top ten clones hold roughly a sixth of a sample with more than 250,000 distinct CDR3 sequences, 6.8% of them seen once. Material: PBMCs, obtained about 41 days after the first yellow fever vaccination. These receptors came from a man younger than 35 who received the YFV17D yellow fever vaccine. The CDR3 runs from the conserved cysteine through the conserved F or W. D genes are given only for firm matches. Some rows have no size entry. The others give once, few or many, or a class for an expanded clone.

clone_size: NA
d_call: TRBD2
v_call: TRBV6-2/TRBV6-3
cdr3_length: 18
j_call: TRBJ2-1
cdr3_nt: TGTGCCAGCAGCCCCACCATTGGGGCGGGGGGCCGGTACAATGAGCAGTTCTTC
cdr3_aa: CASSPTIGAGGRYNEQFF

clone_size: NA
d_call: NA
v_call: TRBV29-1
cdr3_length: 11
j_call: TRBJ1-2
cdr3_nt: TGCAGCGCAGGGGAGGGCTATGGCTACACCTTC
cdr3_aa: CSAGEGYGYTF

clone_size: few
d_call: NA
v_call: TRBV5-1
cdr3_length: 15
j_call: TRBJ2-7
cdr3_nt: TGCGCCAGCAGCCCAAATACAGGGGGGGCCTACGAGCAGTACTTC
cdr3_aa: CASSPNTGGAYEQYF

clone_size: NA
d_call: TRBD2
v_call: TRBV7-8
cdr3_length: 14
j_call: TRBJ2-5
cdr3_nt: TGTGCCAGCAGGCCTCGGGGGGGTCAAGAGACCCAGTACTTC
cdr3_aa: CASRPRGGQETQYF

clone_size: many
d_call: NA
v_call: TRBV12-3/TRBV12-4
cdr3_length: 16
j_call: TRBJ2-3
cdr3_nt: TGTGCCAGCAGTGCCTTTAGAGTAGCGAGCACAGATACGCAGTATTTT
cdr3_aa: CASSAFRVASTDTQYF

clone_size: NA
d_call: NA
v_call: TRBV12-3/TRBV12-4
cdr3_length: 16
j_call: TRBJ1-4
cdr3_nt: TGTGCCAGCAGCTCTCTGGACTCTGCAACTAATGAAAAACTGTTTTTT
cdr3_aa: CASSSLDSATNEKLFF

clone_size: few
d_call: TRBD1
v_call: TRBV5-5
cdr3_length: 18
j_call: TRBJ2-2
cdr3_nt: TGTGCCAGCAGCTTTTTCCCCGGGACAGGGGGCGCAACCGGGGAGCTGTTTTTT
cdr3_aa: CASSFFPGTGGATGELFF

clone_size: few
d_call: TRBD2
v_call: TRBV12-3/TRBV12-4
cdr3_length: 15
j_call: TRBJ2-4
cdr3_nt: TGTGCCAGCAGTCCCGGACTAGTTTCCAAAAACATTCAGTACTTC
cdr3_aa: CASSPGLVSKNIQYF

clone_size: many
d_call: NA
v_call: TRBV12-3/TRBV12-4
cdr3_length: 14
j_call: TRBJ2-2
cdr3_nt: TGTGCCAGCAGTGCCGGAATGAACACCGGGGAGCTGTTTTTT
cdr3_aa: CASSAGMNTGELFF

clone_size: once
d_call: NA
v_call: TRBV7-9
cdr3_length: 12
j_call: TRBJ1-1
cdr3_nt: TGTGCCAGCAGCGGGGCAGGCATTGAAGCTTTCTTT
cdr3_aa: CASSGAGIEAFF

clone_size: NA
d_call: NA
v_call: TRBV6-5
cdr3_length: 16
j_call: TRBJ2-7
cdr3_nt: TGTGCCAGCAGTACTTTCCCGGGCCCAGCCCTCTACGAGCAGTACTTC
cdr3_aa: CASSTFPGPALYEQYF

clone_size: NA
d_call: NA
v_call: TRBV5-1
cdr3_length: 18
j_call: TRBJ2-7
cdr3_nt: TGCGCCAGCAGCCAGCCGCGACAGGATCCCGTAGCGGGCCACGAGCAGTACTTC
cdr3_aa: CASSQPRQDPVAGHEQYF

clone_size: NA
d_call: TRBD2
v_call: TRBV11-2
cdr3_length: 17
j_call: TRBJ2-3
cdr3_nt: TGTGCCAGCAGAGGACTAGCGGGGGTACCCCGCACAGATACGCAGTATTTT
cdr3_aa: CASRGLAGVPRTDTQYF

clone_size: NA
d_call: NA
v_call: TRBV6-1
cdr3_length: 13
j_call: TRBJ2-5
cdr3_nt: TGTGCCAGCACCATCGGTAGCGTTGAGACCCAGTACTTC
cdr3_aa: CASTIGSVETQYF

clone_size: many
d_call: TRBD2
v_call: TRBV19
cdr3_length: 15
j_call: TRBJ2-5
cdr3_nt: TGTGCCAGTAGTGTGACTAGCGGGGGCCAAGAGACCCAGTACTTC
cdr3_aa: CASSVTSGGQETQYF

clone_size: NA
d_call: NA
v_call: TRBV6-6
cdr3_length: 12
j_call: TRBJ1-6
cdr3_nt: TGTGCCAGCGGGGGGGGCCACTCACCCCTCCACTTT
cdr3_aa: CASGGGHSPLHF

clone_size: few
d_call: TRBD2
v_call: TRBV5-4
cdr3_length: 17
j_call: TRBJ2-3
cdr3_nt: TGTGCCCCATCAACTAGCGGGGGTTTCGTTAGCACAGATACGCAGTATTTT
cdr3_aa: CAPSTSGGFVSTDTQYF

clone_size: NA
d_call: NA
v_call: TRBV4-1
cdr3_length: 15
j_call: TRBJ2-7
cdr3_nt: TGCGCCAGCAGCCAAGTGAAGGGGCATACCTACGAGCAGTACTTC
cdr3_aa: CASSQVKGHTYEQYF

clone_size: NA
d_call: TRBD2
v_call: TRBV20-1
cdr3_length: 16
j_call: TRBJ2-1
cdr3_nt: TGCAGTGCACCAGGACTAGCGGGCCTCCCCAGAAGAGAGCAGTTCTTC
cdr3_aa: CSAPGLAGLPRREQFF

clone_size: NA
d_call: TRBD1
v_call: TRBV5-5
cdr3_length: 16
j_call: TRBJ2-3
cdr3_nt: TGTGCCAGCAGCTCACAGACAGGGGGGAACACAGATACGCAGTATTTT
cdr3_aa: CASSSQTGGNTDTQYF

clone_size: NA
d_call: NA
v_call: TRBV5-6
cdr3_length: 12
j_call: TRBJ2-7
cdr3_nt: TGTGCCAGCAGCTTCGACAGCTACGAGCAGTACTTC
cdr3_aa: CASSFDSYEQYF

clone_size: few
d_call: TRBD2
v_call: TRBV9
cdr3_length: 14
j_call: TRBJ2-1
cdr3_nt: TGTGCCAGCAGCGTAGCTAGCGGGGGGGCTCGGCAGTTCTTC
cdr3_aa: CASSVASGGARQFF

clone_size: few
d_call: NA
v_call: TRBV6-2/TRBV6-3
cdr3_length: 13
j_call: TRBJ1-1
cdr3_nt: TGTGCCAGCAGTTACTTGGGGGTCACTGAAGCTTTCTTT
cdr3_aa: CASSYLGVTEAFF

clone_size: many
d_call: NA
v_call: TRBV6-6
cdr3_length: 13
j_call: TRBJ2-3
cdr3_nt: TGTGCCAGCAGGGAACAGGGCTCAGATACGCAGTATTTT
cdr3_aa: CASREQGSDTQYF

clone_size: many
d_call: TRBD2
v_call: TRBV7-2
cdr3_length: 15
j_call: TRBJ2-1
cdr3_nt: TGTGCCAGCAGCCCCGGACTAGCGGGGAACAATGAGCAGTTCTTC
cdr3_aa: CASSPGLAGNNEQFF

clone_size: many
d_call: TRBD1
v_call: TRBV12-3/TRBV12-4
cdr3_length: 15
j_call: TRBJ2-3
cdr3_nt: TGTGCCAGCAGCCGATGGACAGGGGAGGAAGATACGCAGTATTTT
cdr3_aa: CASSRWTGEEDTQYF

clone_size: NA
d_call: NA
v_call: TRBV20-1
cdr3_length: 16
j_call: TRBJ2-4
cdr3_nt: TGCAGTGCTAGAGATCTCTCGAGGGAGGGGGCGTACATTCAGTACTTC
cdr3_aa: CSARDLSREGAYIQYF

clone_size: NA
d_call: NA
v_call: TRBV20-1
cdr3_length: 13
j_call: TRBJ1-1
cdr3_nt: TGCAGTGCTAGTCTAGACAGCTACACTGAAGCTTTCTTT
cdr3_aa: CSASLDSYTEAFF

clone_size: few
d_call: NA
v_call: TRBV15
cdr3_length: 13
j_call: TRBJ2-1
cdr3_nt: TGTGCCACCAGCAGAGCCTCTTTGGGTGAGCAGTTCTTC
cdr3_aa: CATSRASLGEQFF

clone_size: few
d_call: TRBD2
v_call: TRBV7-6
cdr3_length: 16
j_call: TRBJ2-3
cdr3_nt: TGTGCCAGCAGCTTAGCCTATAGCGGGGGGTCCGATACGCAGTATTTT
cdr3_aa: CASSLAYSGGSDTQYF

clone_size: many
d_call: TRBD2
v_call: TRBV5-1
cdr3_length: 14
j_call: TRBJ2-5
cdr3_nt: TGTGCCAGCAGCTTGGGACTAGCGGGAGAGACCCAGTACTTC
cdr3_aa: CASSLGLAGETQYF

clone_size: NA
d_call: NA
v_call: TRBV14
cdr3_length: 15
j_call: TRBJ1-1
cdr3_nt: TGTGCCAGCAGCGACAGGCACGAAAGAGGCACTGAAGCTTTCTTT
cdr3_aa: CASSDRHERGTEAFF

clone_size: NA
d_call: NA
v_call: TRBV5-1
cdr3_length: 15
j_call: TRBJ2-3
cdr3_nt: TGCGCCAGCAGATCCCCAGGGTTAAGCACAGATACGCAGTATTTT
cdr3_aa: CASRSPGLSTDTQYF

clone_size: few
d_call: NA
v_call: TRBV5-4
cdr3_length: 14
j_call: TRBJ2-7
cdr3_nt: TGTGCCAGCAGCTTTGGCAGGGGGAGGTACGAGCAGTACTTC
cdr3_aa: CASSFGRGRYEQYF

clone_size: few
d_call: NA
v_call: TRBV7-2
cdr3_length: 13
j_call: TRBJ1-1
cdr3_nt: TGTGCCAGCAGCGACTCTCGGGACACTGAAGCTTTCTTT
cdr3_aa: CASSDSRDTEAFF

clone_size: few
d_call: NA
v_call: TRBV27
cdr3_length: 16
j_call: TRBJ2-2
cdr3_nt: TGTGCCAGCAGAGCACTAGACGGACTCATCACCGGGGAGCTGTTTTTT
cdr3_aa: CASRALDGLITGELFF

clone_size: NA
d_call: NA
v_call: TRBV6-5
cdr3_length: 12
j_call: TRBJ2-7
cdr3_nt: TGTGCCAGCAGCTCCCTTCGCTACGAGCAGTACTTC
cdr3_aa: CASSSLRYEQYF

clone_size: many
d_call: TRBD1
v_call: TRBV5-1
cdr3_length: 14
j_call: TRBJ1-5
cdr3_nt: TGCGCCAGCAGCCAGGGGGATCCGGCGGGGCCCCAGCATTTT
cdr3_aa: CASSQGDPAGPQHF

clone_size: many
d_call: NA
v_call: TRBV21-1
cdr3_length: 13
j_call: TRBJ2-7
cdr3_nt: TGTGCCAGCAGGCGGGCAGTCTTCTACGAGCAGTACTTC
cdr3_aa: CASRRAVFYEQYF

clone_size: NA
d_call: TRBD1
v_call: TRBV9
cdr3_length: 14
j_call: TRBJ2-1
cdr3_nt: TGTGCCAGCAGCGTCTGGACAGGGACTCATGAGCAGTTCTTC
cdr3_aa: CASSVWTGTHEQFF

clone_size: NA
d_call: NA
v_call: TRBV29-1
cdr3_length: 13
j_call: TRBJ1-1
cdr3_nt: TGCAGCGTTGGTGGGGTACTGAACACTGAAGCTTTCTTT
cdr3_aa: CSVGGVLNTEAFF

clone_size: NA
d_call: TRBD1
v_call: TRBV5-5
cdr3_length: 15
j_call: TRBJ2-1
cdr3_nt: TGTGCCAGCAGCAGGGACAGTCAGACCTACAATGAGCAGTTCTTC
cdr3_aa: CASSRDSQTYNEQFF

clone_size: NA
d_call: NA
v_call: TRBV14
cdr3_length: 15
j_call: TRBJ1-3
cdr3_nt: TGTGCCAGCAGCCAACAAGGGGCGCGTGGAAACACCATATATTTT
cdr3_aa: CASSQQGARGNTIYF

clone_size: few
d_call: NA
v_call: TRBV28
cdr3_length: 12
j_call: TRBJ1-2
cdr3_nt: TGTGCCAGCAGTTGGGAGGGGAGAGACTACACCTTC
cdr3_aa: CASSWEGRDYTF

clone_size: few
d_call: NA
v_call: TRBV3-1
cdr3_length: 18
j_call: TRBJ1-1
cdr3_nt: TGTGCCAGCAGCCAAGATGTGGTGAGGGGTTGGGGAAACACTGAAGCTTTCTTT
cdr3_aa: CASSQDVVRGWGNTEAFF